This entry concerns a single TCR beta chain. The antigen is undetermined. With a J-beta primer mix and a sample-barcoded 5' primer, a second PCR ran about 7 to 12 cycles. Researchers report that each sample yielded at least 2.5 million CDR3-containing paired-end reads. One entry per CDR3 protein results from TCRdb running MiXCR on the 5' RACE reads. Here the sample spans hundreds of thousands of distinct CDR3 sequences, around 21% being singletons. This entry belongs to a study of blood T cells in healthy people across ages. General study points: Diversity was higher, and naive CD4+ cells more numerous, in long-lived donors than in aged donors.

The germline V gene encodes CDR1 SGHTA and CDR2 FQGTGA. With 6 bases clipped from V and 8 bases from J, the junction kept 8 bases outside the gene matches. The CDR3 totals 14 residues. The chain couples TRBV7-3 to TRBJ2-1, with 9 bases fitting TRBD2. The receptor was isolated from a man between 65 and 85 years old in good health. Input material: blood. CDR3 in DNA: TGTGCCAGCAGTCCAGGCGGGAGGGTACATGAGCAGTTCTTC. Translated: CASSPGGRVHEQFF.